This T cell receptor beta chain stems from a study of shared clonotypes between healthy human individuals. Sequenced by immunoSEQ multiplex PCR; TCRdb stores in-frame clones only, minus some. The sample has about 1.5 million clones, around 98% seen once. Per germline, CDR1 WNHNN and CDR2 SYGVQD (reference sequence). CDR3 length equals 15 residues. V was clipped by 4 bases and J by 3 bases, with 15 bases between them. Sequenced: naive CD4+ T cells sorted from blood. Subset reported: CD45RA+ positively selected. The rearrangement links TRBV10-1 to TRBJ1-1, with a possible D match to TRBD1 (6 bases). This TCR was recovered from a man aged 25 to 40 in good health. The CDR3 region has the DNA TGCGCCAGCAGTGTCACACAGGGTATGGACACTGAAGCTTTCTTT. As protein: CASSVTQGMDTEAFF.